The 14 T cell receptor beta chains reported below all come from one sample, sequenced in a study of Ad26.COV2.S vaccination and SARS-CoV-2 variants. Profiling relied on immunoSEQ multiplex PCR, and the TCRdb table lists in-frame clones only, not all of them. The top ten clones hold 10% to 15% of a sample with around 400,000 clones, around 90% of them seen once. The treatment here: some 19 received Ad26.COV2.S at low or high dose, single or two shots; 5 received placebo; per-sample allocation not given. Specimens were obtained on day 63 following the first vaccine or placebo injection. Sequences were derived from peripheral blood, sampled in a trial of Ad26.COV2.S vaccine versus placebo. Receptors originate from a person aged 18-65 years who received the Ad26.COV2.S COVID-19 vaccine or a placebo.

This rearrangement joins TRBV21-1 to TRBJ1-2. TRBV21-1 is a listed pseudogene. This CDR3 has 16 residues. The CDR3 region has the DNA TGTGCCAGCAAGGGGGAGCGGCGGGACCTTAACTATGGCTACACCTTC. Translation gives CASKGERRDLNYGYTF.

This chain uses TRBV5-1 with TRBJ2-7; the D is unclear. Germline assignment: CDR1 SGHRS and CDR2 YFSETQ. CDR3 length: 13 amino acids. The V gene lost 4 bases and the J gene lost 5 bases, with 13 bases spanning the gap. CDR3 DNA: TGCGCCAGCAGCCAAGGGCCTTTAAACGAGCAGTACTTC. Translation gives CASSQGPLNEQYF.

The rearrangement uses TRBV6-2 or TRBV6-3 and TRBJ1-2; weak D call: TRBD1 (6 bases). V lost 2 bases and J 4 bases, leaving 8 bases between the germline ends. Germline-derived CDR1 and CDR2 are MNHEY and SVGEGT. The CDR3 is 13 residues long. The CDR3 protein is CASSYTGTYGYTF. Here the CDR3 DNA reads TGTGCCAGCAGTTACACAGGGACCTATGGCTACACCTTC.

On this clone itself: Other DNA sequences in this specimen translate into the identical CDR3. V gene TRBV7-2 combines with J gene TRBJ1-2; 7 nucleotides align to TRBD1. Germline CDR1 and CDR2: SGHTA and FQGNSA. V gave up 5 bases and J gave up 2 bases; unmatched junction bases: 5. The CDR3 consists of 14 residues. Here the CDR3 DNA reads TGTGCCAGCAGCCCGGGACAGCTAAACTATGGCTACACCTTC. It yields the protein CASSPGQLNYGYTF.

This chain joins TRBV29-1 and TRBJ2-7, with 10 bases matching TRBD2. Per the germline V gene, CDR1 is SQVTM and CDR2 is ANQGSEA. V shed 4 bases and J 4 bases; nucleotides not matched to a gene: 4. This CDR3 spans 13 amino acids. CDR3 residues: CSVAWTSGYEQYF. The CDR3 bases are TGCAGCGTTGCTTGGACTAGCGGATACGAGCAGTACTTC.

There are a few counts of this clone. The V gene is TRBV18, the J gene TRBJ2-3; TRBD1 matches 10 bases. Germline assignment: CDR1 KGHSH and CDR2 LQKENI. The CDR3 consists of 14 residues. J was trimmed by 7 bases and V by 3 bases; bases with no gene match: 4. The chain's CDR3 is CASSPTGGANTQYF. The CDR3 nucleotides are TGTGCCAGCTCACCGACAGGGGGCGCGAATACGCAGTATTTT.

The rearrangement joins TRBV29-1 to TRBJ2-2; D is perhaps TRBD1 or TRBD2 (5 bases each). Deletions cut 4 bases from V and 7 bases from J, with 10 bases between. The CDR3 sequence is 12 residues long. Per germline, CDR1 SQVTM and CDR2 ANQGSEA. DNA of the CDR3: TGCAGCGTTGTTACAGGACTCGGGGAGCTGTTTTTT. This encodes CSVVTGLGELFF.

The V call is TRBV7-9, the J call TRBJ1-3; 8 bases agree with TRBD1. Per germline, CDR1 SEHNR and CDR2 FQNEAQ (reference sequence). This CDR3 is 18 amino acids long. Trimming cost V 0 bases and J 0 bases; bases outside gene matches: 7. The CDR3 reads CASSLALTGASSGNTIYF. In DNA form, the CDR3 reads TGTGCCAGCAGCTTAGCCCTGACAGGGGCAAGCTCTGGAAACACCATATATTTT. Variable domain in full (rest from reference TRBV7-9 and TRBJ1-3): DTGVSQNPRHKITKRGQNVTFRCDPISEHNRLYWYRQTLGQGPEFLTYFQNEAQLEKSRLLSDRFSAERPKGSFSTLEIQRTEQGDSAMYLCASSLALTGASSGNTIYFGEGSWLTVV.

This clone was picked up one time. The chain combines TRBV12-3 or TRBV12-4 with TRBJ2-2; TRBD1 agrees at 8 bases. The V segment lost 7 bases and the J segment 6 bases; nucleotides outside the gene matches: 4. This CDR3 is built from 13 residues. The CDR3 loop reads CASNYRGSGELFF. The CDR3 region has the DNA TGTGCCAGCAACTACAGGGGGTCCGGGGAGCTGTTTTTT.

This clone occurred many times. The CDR3, as DNA: TGCGCCAGCAGCCAAGTGCCGGGAGTCCCATCCAATGAGCAGTTCTTC. This sequence encodes CASSQVPGVPSNEQFF. The rearrangement uses TRBV4-3 and TRBJ2-1; a possible D gene is TRBD2 (6 bases). Trimming left V 1 base short and J 6 bases short, with 16 bases between. There are 16 residues in the CDR3. The germline V gene encodes CDR1 LGHNA and CDR2 YSLEER.

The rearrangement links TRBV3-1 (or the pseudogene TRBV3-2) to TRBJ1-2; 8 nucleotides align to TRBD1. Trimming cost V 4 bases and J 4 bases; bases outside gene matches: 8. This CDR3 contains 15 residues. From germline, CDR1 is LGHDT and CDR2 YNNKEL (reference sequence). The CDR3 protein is CASSLLTTGGYGYTF. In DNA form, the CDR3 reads TGTGCCAGCAGCCTCCTCACTACAGGGGGCTATGGCTACACCTTC.

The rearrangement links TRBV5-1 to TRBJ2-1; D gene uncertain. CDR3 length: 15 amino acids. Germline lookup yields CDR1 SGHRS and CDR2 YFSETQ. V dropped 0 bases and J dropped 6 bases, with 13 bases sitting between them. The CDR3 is CASSLALVVVNEQFF. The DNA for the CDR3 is TGCGCCAGCAGCTTGGCCCTCGTCGTCGTCAATGAGCAGTTCTTC.

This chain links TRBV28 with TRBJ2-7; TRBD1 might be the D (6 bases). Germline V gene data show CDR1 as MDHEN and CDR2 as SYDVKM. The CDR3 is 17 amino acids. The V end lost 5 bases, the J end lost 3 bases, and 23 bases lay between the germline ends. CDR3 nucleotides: TGTGCCAGCAGTCTCCTTTCGTACAGGGCGTCCTACTACGAGCAGTACTTC. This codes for CASSLLSYRASYYEQYF.

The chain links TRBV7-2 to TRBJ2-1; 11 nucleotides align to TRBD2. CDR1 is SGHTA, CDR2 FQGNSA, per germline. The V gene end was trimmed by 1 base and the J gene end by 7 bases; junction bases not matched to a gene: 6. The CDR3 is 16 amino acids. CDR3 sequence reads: CASSLEVLAGVNEQFF. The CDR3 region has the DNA TGTGCCAGCAGCTTAGAGGTACTAGCGGGAGTTAATGAGCAGTTCTTC.